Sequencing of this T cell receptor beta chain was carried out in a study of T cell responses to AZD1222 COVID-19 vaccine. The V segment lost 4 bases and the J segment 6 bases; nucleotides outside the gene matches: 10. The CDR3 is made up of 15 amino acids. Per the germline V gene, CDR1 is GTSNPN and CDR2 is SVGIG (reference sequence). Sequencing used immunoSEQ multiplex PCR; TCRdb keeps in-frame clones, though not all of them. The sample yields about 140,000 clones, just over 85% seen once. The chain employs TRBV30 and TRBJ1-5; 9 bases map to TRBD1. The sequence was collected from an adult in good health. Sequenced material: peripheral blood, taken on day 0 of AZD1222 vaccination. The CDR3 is CAWKGQGFWSQPQHF. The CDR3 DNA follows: TGTGCCTGGAAGGGACAGGGATTTTGGAGTCAGCCCCAGCATTTT.